The sequence of this T cell receptor (beta chain) was determined in a study of control samples from healthy donors and cancer patients. Repertoires were generated with immunoSEQ multiplex PCR, while TCRdb's copy carries only in-frame clones and drops some. The sample contains about 140,000 clones, around nine tenths of which appear only once. The table lists this clone with a few counts. This CDR3 has 15 amino acids. Germline assignment: CDR1 ENHRY and CDR2 SYGVKD. Trimming cost V 6 bases and J 6 bases; bases outside gene matches: 7. V usage is TRBV10-3 and J usage is TRBJ1-6; TRBD1 aligns across 8 bases. The TCR originated in a man younger than 45 in good health. Specimen: blood. CDR3 protein: CAIRAGTGVNSPLHF. Written as DNA, the CDR3 is TGTGCCATCAGGGCCGGGACAGGAGTTAATTCACCCCTCCACTTT.